Listed below are T cell receptor beta chains from one sample, sequenced in a study of blood T cell repertoires in COVID-19. TCRdb's table, derived via immunoSEQ multiplex PCR, lists solely in-frame clones and lacks some. The sample holds 200,000 to 250,000 clones; over 75% are singletons and the top ten take approximately 3.6%. Sequenced material: PBMCs or T cells enriched from blood (not recorded which). These TCRs come from a woman aged 55-69 years who had recovered from COVID-19. Both conserved end residues are part of each CDR3. Each record gives: clone size, J gene, D gene, V gene, CDR3 protein, CDR3 DNA. A D gene is named only where the DNA matches it firmly. Not every row has a clone size; where given, it reads once, few, many or a size class.

abundance: NA
j_gene: TRBJ1-1
d_gene: TRBD1
v_gene: TRBV5-6
CDR3aa: CASSGQGQMHTEAFF
CDR3nt: TGTGCCAGCAGCGGACAGGGTCAGATGCACACTGAAGCTTTCTTT

abundance: many
j_gene: TRBJ1-2
d_gene: TRBD1
v_gene: TRBV15
CDR3aa: CATSRGTANYGYTF
CDR3nt: TGTGCCACCAGCAGGGGGACAGCTAACTATGGCTACACCTTC

abundance: NA
j_gene: TRBJ1-5
d_gene: NA
v_gene: TRBV7-5
CDR3aa: CARRGTTGVSQPQHF
CDR3nt: TGTGCCAGACGGGGAACAACAGGGGTAAGCCAGCCCCAGCATTTT

abundance: NA
j_gene: TRBJ2-1
d_gene: NA
v_gene: TRBV25-1
CDR3aa: CASSAPQMPGQFF
CDR3nt: TGTGCCAGCAGTGCCCCCCAGATGCCAGGGCAGTTCTTC

abundance: NA
j_gene: TRBJ2-5
d_gene: TRBD2
v_gene: TRBV5-1
CDR3aa: CASATRTSGGASRRETQYF
CDR3nt: TGCGCCAGCGCAACACGGACTAGCGGGGGTGCATCGAGGAGGGAGACCCAGTACTTC

abundance: NA
j_gene: TRBJ1-6
d_gene: NA
v_gene: TRBV7-9
CDR3aa: CASSPPPQGVNSPLHF
CDR3nt: TGTGCCAGCAGCCCCCCCCCACAGGGTGTCAATTCACCCCTCCACTTT

abundance: NA
j_gene: TRBJ2-3
d_gene: TRBD2
v_gene: TRBV5-1
CDR3aa: CASSTAGTSVSRADTQYF
CDR3nt: TGCGCCAGCAGCACAGCCGGGACTAGCGTCTCGAGGGCGGATACGCAGTATTTT

abundance: NA
j_gene: TRBJ1-1
d_gene: NA
v_gene: TRBV6-5
CDR3aa: CASSPWGGVTEAFF
CDR3nt: TGTGCCAGCAGTCCCTGGGGAGGGGTCACTGAAGCTTTCTTT

abundance: NA
j_gene: TRBJ1-1
d_gene: NA
v_gene: TRBV2
CDR3aa: CASSVDGQNTEAFF
CDR3nt: TGTGCCAGCAGTGTGGACGGACAGAACACTGAAGCTTTCTTT

abundance: NA
j_gene: TRBJ2-6
d_gene: TRBD2
v_gene: TRBV6-2/TRBV6-3
CDR3aa: CASSYGDGRTSGANVLTF
CDR3nt: TGTGCCAGCAGTTACGGGGACGGGAGGACCTCTGGGGCCAACGTCCTGACTTTC

abundance: NA
j_gene: TRBJ2-7
d_gene: TRBD2
v_gene: TRBV5-4
CDR3aa: CASSLMQLAGGEQYF
CDR3nt: TGTGCCAGCAGCTTGATGCAACTAGCGGGTGGCGAGCAGTACTTC

abundance: NA
j_gene: TRBJ2-7
d_gene: NA
v_gene: TRBV5-1
CDR3aa: CASRWDLPSYEQYF
CDR3nt: TGCGCCAGCAGATGGGACTTGCCGTCCTACGAGCAGTACTTC

abundance: NA
j_gene: TRBJ1-2
d_gene: NA
v_gene: TRBV4-1
CDR3aa: CASSLRQLTILNGYTF
CDR3nt: TGCGCCAGCAGCCTTAGACAGTTGACGATCTTAAATGGCTACACCTTC

abundance: NA
j_gene: TRBJ2-1
d_gene: NA
v_gene: TRBV5-4
CDR3aa: CASSPLNAQGQFF
CDR3nt: TGTGCCAGCAGCCCCTTGAATGCCCAGGGGCAGTTCTTC

abundance: NA
j_gene: TRBJ2-7
d_gene: NA
v_gene: TRBV18
CDR3aa: CASSPSLGGYEQYF
CDR3nt: TGTGCCAGCTCACCGTCTCTCGGGGGCTACGAGCAGTACTTC

abundance: NA
j_gene: TRBJ2-1
d_gene: TRBD1
v_gene: TRBV7-6
CDR3aa: CASSLGTGSSYNEQFF
CDR3nt: TGTGCCAGCAGCTTAGGGACAGGGAGCTCCTACAATGAGCAGTTCTTC

abundance: NA
j_gene: TRBJ2-1
d_gene: TRBD1
v_gene: TRBV24-1
CDR3aa: CATSDSVRGTGDYNEQFF
CDR3nt: TGTGCCACCAGTGATTCGGTCCGCGGGACAGGGGATTACAATGAGCAGTTCTTC

abundance: NA
j_gene: TRBJ2-3
d_gene: NA
v_gene: TRBV15
CDR3aa: CATSLSGEGADTQYF
CDR3nt: TGTGCCACCTCTCTTTCAGGGGAGGGCGCAGATACGCAGTATTTT

abundance: NA
j_gene: TRBJ2-1
d_gene: TRBD1
v_gene: TRBV9
CDR3aa: CASRAGTAYNEQFF
CDR3nt: TGTGCCAGCAGGGCCGGGACAGCCTACAATGAGCAGTTCTTC

abundance: NA
j_gene: TRBJ1-2
d_gene: TRBD1
v_gene: TRBV10-1
CDR3aa: CASSDAGTGNGDYYGYTF
CDR3nt: TGCGCCAGCAGTGATGCCGGGACAGGGAACGGTGACTACTATGGCTACACCTTC

abundance: once
j_gene: TRBJ2-4
d_gene: TRBD2
v_gene: TRBV5-1
CDR3aa: CASSSPGGGNIQYF
CDR3nt: TGCGCCAGCAGCTCCCCGGGGGGGGGAAACATTCAGTACTTC

abundance: NA
j_gene: TRBJ2-3
d_gene: TRBD2
v_gene: TRBV29-1
CDR3aa: CSVEDQAGGRDTQYF
CDR3nt: TGCAGCGTTGAAGATCAAGCGGGGGGGCGGGATACGCAGTATTTT

abundance: NA
j_gene: TRBJ2-2
d_gene: NA
v_gene: TRBV24-1
CDR3aa: CATSDATVSGELFF
CDR3nt: TGTGCCACCAGTGATGCGACAGTATCCGGGGAGCTGTTTTTT

abundance: NA
j_gene: TRBJ2-1
d_gene: TRBD2
v_gene: TRBV7-9
CDR3aa: CASSLARTSGRAGYNEQFF
CDR3nt: TGTGCCAGCAGCTTAGCCCGGACTAGCGGGAGGGCAGGATACAATGAGCAGTTCTTC

abundance: NA
j_gene: TRBJ2-1
d_gene: TRBD2
v_gene: TRBV19
CDR3aa: CASSISSGYNEQFF
CDR3nt: TGTGCCAGTAGTATATCTAGCGGGTACAATGAGCAGTTCTTC

abundance: NA
j_gene: TRBJ1-5
d_gene: NA
v_gene: TRBV6-5
CDR3aa: CASSPGGSPQPQHF
CDR3nt: TGTGCCAGCAGTCCCGGGGGTTCCCCTCAGCCCCAGCATTTT

abundance: few
j_gene: TRBJ1-2
d_gene: TRBD1
v_gene: TRBV19
CDR3aa: CASGKTGKAGYGYTF
CDR3nt: TGTGCCAGTGGGAAGACAGGGAAGGCAGGGTATGGCTACACCTTC

abundance: NA
j_gene: TRBJ2-5
d_gene: TRBD2
v_gene: TRBV27
CDR3aa: CASSKRGGRETQYF
CDR3nt: TGTGCCAGCAGTAAGCGGGGGGGCCGAGAGACCCAGTACTTC

abundance: once
j_gene: TRBJ1-1
d_gene: NA
v_gene: TRBV7-9
CDR3aa: CASSLGGGGHTEAFF
CDR3nt: TGTGCCAGCAGCTTAGGTGGCGGGGGCCACACTGAAGCTTTCTTT

abundance: NA
j_gene: TRBJ1-4
d_gene: TRBD1
v_gene: TRBV6-5
CDR3aa: CASMVQGAVKLFF
CDR3nt: TGTGCCAGCATGGTTCAGGGGGCAGTAAAACTGTTTTTT

abundance: NA
j_gene: TRBJ2-5
d_gene: NA
v_gene: TRBV30
CDR3aa: CAWSATREETQYF
CDR3nt: TGTGCCTGGAGCGCGACTAGAGAAGAGACCCAGTACTTC

abundance: NA
j_gene: TRBJ1-1
d_gene: NA
v_gene: TRBV4-1
CDR3aa: CASSQSWTVNTEAFF
CDR3nt: TGCGCCAGCAGCCAAAGTTGGACAGTGAACACTGAAGCTTTCTTT

abundance: NA
j_gene: TRBJ1-1
d_gene: NA
v_gene: TRBV18
CDR3aa: CASSPQDNFNTEAFF
CDR3nt: TGTGCCAGCTCACCCCAGGACAATTTTAACACTGAAGCTTTCTTT

abundance: NA
j_gene: TRBJ1-2
d_gene: TRBD1
v_gene: TRBV5-1
CDR3aa: CASSLRPKTGEVNYGYTF
CDR3nt: TGCGCCAGCAGCTTGAGACCGAAGACAGGGGAGGTAAACTATGGCTACACCTTC

abundance: NA
j_gene: TRBJ2-7
d_gene: TRBD2
v_gene: TRBV9
CDR3aa: CASSSRSGAYEQYF
CDR3nt: TGTGCCAGCAGCTCACGTAGCGGGGCGTACGAGCAGTACTTC

abundance: NA
j_gene: TRBJ1-5
d_gene: NA
v_gene: TRBV6-5
CDR3aa: CASRSTANQPQHF
CDR3nt: TGTGCCAGCAGATCCACAGCCAATCAGCCCCAGCATTTT

abundance: few
j_gene: TRBJ1-1
d_gene: TRBD1
v_gene: TRBV19
CDR3aa: CASHRGPGTEAFF
CDR3nt: TGTGCCAGCCACAGGGGGCCGGGTACTGAAGCTTTCTTT

abundance: NA
j_gene: TRBJ2-5
d_gene: NA
v_gene: TRBV6-4
CDR3aa: CASIRQRQETQYF
CDR3nt: TGTGCCAGCATTAGACAGCGTCAAGAGACCCAGTACTTC

abundance: NA
j_gene: TRBJ2-1
d_gene: NA
v_gene: TRBV18
CDR3aa: CASSLRSSYNEQFF
CDR3nt: TGTGCCAGCTCACTTCGGAGCTCCTACAATGAGCAGTTCTTC

abundance: NA
j_gene: TRBJ2-7
d_gene: NA
v_gene: TRBV7-2
CDR3aa: CASSSSGVTYEQYF
CDR3nt: TGTGCCAGCAGCTCCTCGGGAGTAACCTACGAGCAGTACTTC

abundance: NA
j_gene: TRBJ1-1
d_gene: TRBD1
v_gene: TRBV3-1/TRBV3-2
CDR3aa: CASSQGTGNTEAFF
CDR3nt: TGTGCCAGCAGCCAGGGGACAGGGAACACTGAAGCTTTCTTT

abundance: NA
j_gene: TRBJ2-1
d_gene: NA
v_gene: TRBV2
CDR3aa: CASSFSAYAYNEQFF
CDR3nt: TGTGCCAGCAGTTTCAGTGCATACGCCTACAATGAGCAGTTCTTC